This TCR beta chain was captured by sequencing in a study of cytomegalovirus exposure and HLA in healthy donors. Whole-study context: The early release's HLA-typed donors yielded approximately 85 million unique TCRs. Notes on the study in general: Per a later analysis, 15,000 to 20,000 TCR beta sequences showed association with HLA alleles at 0.05 false discovery rate. HLA restriction was apparent for most CMV-associated TCR beta chains in a later analysis.

As for this clone: The antigen is not known.

In the PCR, 60 Vbeta and 13 Jbeta primers were used. Assay used: immunoSEQ multiplex PCR; TCRdb lists only in-frame clones, some missing. The sample consists of about 40,000 clones, 66% of them appearing once. The CDR3 loop spans 14 amino acids. The V end lost 0 bases, the J end lost 4 bases, and 9 bases lay between the germline ends. CDR1 is SEHNR and CDR2 is FQNEAQ in the germline V gene (reference sequence). The rearrangement uses TRBV7-9 and TRBJ2-5; TRBD2 might be the D (5 bases). The specimen sequenced was PBMCs. The clonotype originates from a man aged 45-65 years in good health and CMV-seropositive. DNA of the CDR3: TGTGCCAGCAGCTTAGCCCAAGGGAGAGAGACCCAGTACTTC. It is translated as CASSLAQGRETQYF.